A single T cell receptor beta chain is shown here with its context. Its antigen is undetermined. The sample comes from a study of cytomegalovirus exposure and HLA in healthy donors. Looked up from germline, CDR1 is SGHRS and CDR2 is YFSETQ. Trimming left V 4 bases short and J 15 bases short, with 20 bases between. The CDR3 has 13 residues. The primer mix had 60 Vbeta and 13 Jbeta primers. Assay: immunoSEQ multiplex PCR; the TCRdb copy retains only in-frame clones and omits some. This table has around 200,000 clones, roughly 80% appearing once. Whole-study findings and limits: CMV serostatus was the only recorded immune exposure for donors.

The sequence came from a woman aged 25 to 39 in good health and CMV-seropositive. Material: PBMCs. The gene calls are TRBV5-1 and TRBJ2-1; TRBD2 is a possible D gene (8 bases). The CDR3 DNA reads TGCGCCAGCAGCACGGGAGGGGACAGTCGCTCGTTCTTC. Translating it yields CASSTGGDSRSFF. Complete variable domain (other parts from reference TRBV5-1 and TRBJ2-1): KAGVTQTPRYLIKTRGQQVTLSCSPISGHRSVSWYQQTPGQGLQFLFEYFSETQRNKGNFPGRFSGRQFSNSRSEMNVSTLELGDSALYLCASSTGGDSRSFFGPGTRLTVL.